This is a list of T cell receptor beta chains from one sample in a study of T cells in Graves' hyperthyroidism and ophthalmopathy. TCRdb re-called the multiplex PCR reads with MiXCR, one entry per CDR3 protein. This sample has about 300,000 distinct CDR3 sequences, with roughly a fifth found just once. Sequencing used blood. Receptor source: a man aged 50-60 years with Graves' ophthalmopathy. Each CDR3 is given with its conserved first and last residue. The D gene is left open where the match is weak. Rows give clone size only sometimes, using once, few, many, or a class for an expanded clone.

d_gene | j_gene | v_gene | abundance | CDR3nt | CDR3aa
. | TRBJ2-4 | TRBV5-5 | few | TGTGCCAGCAGCTTGACGGTCGATCAAAACATTCAGTACTTC | CASSLTVDQNIQYF
. | TRBJ1-1 | TRBV30 | few | TGTGCCTGGAGTACAGGGAAAGCTTTCTTT | CAWSTGKAFF
. | TRBJ1-6 | TRBV27 | many | TGTGCCAGCAAGAGCTCCTATAATTCACCCCTCCACTTT | CASKSSYNSPLHF
TRBD1 | TRBJ2-1 | TRBV20-1 | . | TGCAGTGCTGGGACAGGGGGCGTCTACAATGAGCAGTTCTTC | CSAGTGGVYNEQFF
. | TRBJ2-3 | TRBV11-2 | many | TGTGCCAGCAGCTTACGCCGACAGGGAGGGGACCTTACGCAGTATTTT | CASSLRRQGGDLTQYF
TRBD1 | TRBJ1-2 | TRBV5-1 | many | TGCGCCAGCAGCCGACTACAGGGGAGCGGCTACACCTTC | CASSRLQGSGYTF
. | TRBJ2-7 | TRBV24-1 | . | TGTGCCACCAGTGGGACCCCACCCAACTCCTACGAGCAGTACTTC | CATSGTPPNSYEQYF
. | TRBJ2-7 | TRBV7-2 | . | TGTGCCAGCAGCTCCAAAGTCTCGGCGTTCGAGCAGTACTTC | CASSSKVSAFEQYF
TRBD2 | TRBJ2-7 | TRBV5-1 | . | TGCGCCAGCAGCTGGATCGGTGGGACTAGTGCGTACGAGCAGTACTTC | CASSWIGGTSAYEQYF
. | TRBJ2-1 | TRBV24-1 | . | TGTGCCACCAGTGACCCCCGGGTCCCTTACAATGAGCAGTTCTTC | CATSDPRVPYNEQFF
. | TRBJ2-7 | TRBV20-1 | many | TGCAGTTATGCACGAGGGGGGGAGCAGTACTTC | CSYARGGEQYF
. | TRBJ1-2 | TRBV20-1 | many | TGCAGTGCGCCAATACTAAACTATGGCTACACCTTC | CSAPILNYGYTF
. | TRBJ1-6 | TRBV3-1 | few | TGTGCCAGCAGCCAAGAGACCGACTATAATTCACCCCTCCACTTT | CASSQETDYNSPLHF
. | TRBJ2-7 | TRBV28 | many | TGTGCCAGCAGTAAGGGTGGTTACGAGCAGTACTTC | CASSKGGYEQYF
TRBD1 | TRBJ2-7 | TRBV3-1 | many | TGTGCCAGCAGTCCCAACAGGGGTGGCGAGCAGTACTTC | CASSPNRGGEQYF
TRBD1 | TRBJ2-1 | TRBV18 | . | TGTGCCAGCTCACCCGGGACAGGGGACCTCAATGAGCAGTTCTTC | CASSPGTGDLNEQFF
. | TRBJ1-6 | TRBV3-1 | few | TGTGCCAGCAGTATCCCGGGGCCAGATTCACCCCTCCACTTT | CASSIPGPDSPLHF
. | TRBJ1-3 | TRBV2 | few | TGTGCCAGCGTTAGGTTCGGGAACACCATATATTTT | CASVRFGNTIYF
. | TRBJ1-1 | TRBV4-1 | few | TGCGCCAGCAGCCAAGGAGCTTCCACTGAAGCTTTCTTT | CASSQGASTEAFF
. | TRBJ1-2 | TRBV2 | many | TGTGCCAGCAGTGGGGACGGCGACTATGGCTACACCTTC | CASSGDGDYGYTF
. | TRBJ2-1 | TRBV4-1 | many | TGCGCCAGCAGCCCCGCCGGGAAGGGTGGTGGCTCCTACAATGAGCAGTTCTTC | CASSPAGKGGGSYNEQFF
TRBD2 | TRBJ2-7 | TRBV20-1 | many | TGCAGTGCTAGACAACTAGCGGGAATTGGGTACGAGCAGTACTTC | CSARQLAGIGYEQYF
. | TRBJ2-7 | TRBV4-1 | . | TGCGCCAGCAGCCGAAATACTCGAGTTTTCCACGAGCAGTACTTC | CASSRNTRVFHEQYF
. | TRBJ1-3 | TRBV6-1 | . | TGTGCCAGCAGGACAGGAAACACCATATATTTT | CASRTGNTIYF
. | TRBJ1-3 | TRBV7-9 | . | TGTGCCAGCAGCCCCACAAGTCTAGCCGGAAACACCATATATTTT | CASSPTSLAGNTIYF
. | TRBJ1-4 | TRBV28 | many | TGTGCCAGCAGTTTAGCGGCAGTTTTTAATGAAAAACTGTTTTTT | CASSLAAVFNEKLFF
TRBD1 | TRBJ2-7 | TRBV7-6 | few | TGTGCCAGCAGCACCGGGACAGGGGGCGTAGTGTACGAGCAGTACTTC | CASSTGTGGVVYEQYF
TRBD2 | TRBJ2-1 | TRBV20-1 | . | TGCAGTGCTGAATCGGGGGGAGGCGATGAGCAGTTCTTC | CSAESGGGDEQFF
TRBD2 | TRBJ2-3 | TRBV25-1 | many | TGTGCCAGCAGTGAACTAGCGGGAGCGGGAGATACGCAGTATTTT | CASSELAGAGDTQYF
. | TRBJ1-1 | TRBV7-8 | once | TGTGCCAGCAGCTTATCCGGGACGAACCCTGAAGCTTTCTTT | CASSLSGTNPEAFF
TRBD2 | TRBJ2-1 | TRBV20-1 | many | TGCAGTGCTAGAGATGGGGCTAGCGGGAGCGCTGAGCAGTTCTTC | CSARDGASGSAEQFF
. | TRBJ2-3 | TRBV20-1 | . | TGCAGTGCTACAGGCGCTCAGACTCCGCAGTATTTT | CSATGAQTPQYF
. | TRBJ2-1 | TRBV5-1 | many | TGCGCCAGCAGCTCGGACACGCCTTACAATGAGCAGTTCTTC | CASSSDTPYNEQFF
TRBD2 | TRBJ2-3 | TRBV7-8 | many | TGTGCCAGCAGCTTAGCGGCTAGCGGGGGGTCTGATACGCAGTATTTT | CASSLAASGGSDTQYF
. | TRBJ2-1 | TRBV15 | once | TGTGCCACCAGCAGATCAGGGGACTCCTACAATGAGCAGTTCTTC | CATSRSGDSYNEQFF
. | TRBJ2-2 | TRBV11-1 | many | TGTGCCAGCAGCTTAGGTCCAACCGGGGAGCTGTTTTTT | CASSLGPTGELFF
. | TRBJ2-6 | TRBV18 | few | TGTGCCAGCTCACCTGGGGGAACTGGGGCCAACGTCCTGACTTTC | CASSPGGTGANVLTF
TRBD2 | TRBJ2-7 | TRBV10-2 | many | TGCGCCAGCAGTCCGACTAGCGGGGCCTCCGAGCAGTACTTC | CASSPTSGASEQYF
. | TRBJ2-5 | TRBV12-3/TRBV12-4 | . | TGTGCCAGCAGTTTAGCGCTCAGCAGCCAAGAGACCCAGTACTTC | CASSLALSSQETQYF
. | TRBJ2-3 | TRBV7-6 | few | TGTGCCAGCAGCTACCAAGATACGCAGTATTTT | CASSYQDTQYF
. | TRBJ1-5 | TRBV12-3/TRBV12-4 | many | TGTGCCAGCAGACGAGACCGGGGCTATCAGCCCCAGCATTTT | CASRRDRGYQPQHF
. | TRBJ1-5 | TRBV6-2/TRBV6-3 | few | TGTGCCAGCAGTTGGTCTGGGGGGAGCAATCAGCCCCAGCATTTT | CASSWSGGSNQPQHF
. | TRBJ2-2 | TRBV7-3 | many | TGTGCCAGCAGCTTAGCCTCAAGCACCGGGGAGCTGTTTTTT | CASSLASSTGELFF
TRBD1 | TRBJ1-1 | TRBV29-1 | many | TGCAGCGCTCATACAGGGGAAACTGAAGCTTTCTTT | CSAHTGETEAFF
. | TRBJ2-7 | TRBV20-1 | . | TGCAGTGCTAGAGAGGTCTCCTACGAGCAGTACTTC | CSAREVSYEQYF
TRBD1 | TRBJ2-1 | TRBV9 | many | TGTGCCAGCAGCGCCGGAACAGGGGGCGCGTTTGAGCAGTTCTTC | CASSAGTGGAFEQFF
. | TRBJ1-2 | TRBV15 | . | TGTGCCACCAGCAGAGAGCGTCTTGTTCAGTCTGGCTGCACCTTC | CATSRERLVQSGCTF
TRBD2 | TRBJ2-7 | TRBV7-9 | few | TGTGCCAGCAGCTTTGTTAGCGGGACCTACGAGCAGTACTTC | CASSFVSGTYEQYF
. | TRBJ1-1 | TRBV27 | once | TGTGCCAGCAGTGCGAGACTGAACACTGAAGCTTTCTTT | CASSARLNTEAFF
TRBD1 | TRBJ2-1 | TRBV3-1 | . | TGTGCCAGCAGCCACTCCGGACAGGCCAATGAGCAGTTCTTC | CASSHSGQANEQFF
. | TRBJ2-1 | TRBV6-8 | . | TGTGCCAGCACTCAGGCGGGGAGCAATGAGCAGTTCTTC | CASTQAGSNEQFF
TRBD2 | TRBJ2-2 | TRBV28 | many | TGTGCCAGCAGTGCTACGACTAGCGGGAGGGGCGGGGAGCTGTTTTTT | CASSATTSGRGGELFF
. | TRBJ2-3 | TRBV6-1 | . | TGTGCCAGCAGTTATGTCTCTAGCACAGATACGCAGTATTTT | CASSYVSSTDTQYF
TRBD1 | TRBJ1-2 | TRBV3-1 | many | TGTGCCAGCAGCCGAGGGACAGCCTCTTATGGCTACACCTTC | CASSRGTASYGYTF
TRBD1 | TRBJ2-3 | TRBV7-9 | many | TGTGCCAGCAGCCCCACAGGGGCTAGCACAGATACGCAGTATTTT | CASSPTGASTDTQYF
TRBD1 | TRBJ1-5 | TRBV18 | few | TGTGCCAGCTCAACAGGGGATCAGCCCCAGCATTTT | CASSTGDQPQHF
. | TRBJ1-2 | TRBV9 | . | TGTGCCAGCAGCGTAGCCCCGGCTTCTGTAGGTGGCTACACCTTC | CASSVAPASVGGYTF
TRBD1 | TRBJ1-2 | TRBV28 | many | TGTGCCAGCTCCTTGATGACAGGGTTAGGCTACACCTTC | CASSLMTGLGYTF
. | TRBJ2-5 | TRBV30 | . | TGTGCCTGGACGACAGACCAAGAGACCCAGTACTTC | CAWTTDQETQYF
TRBD2 | TRBJ2-1 | TRBV24-1 | . | TGTGCCACCACTGGAAGCGGGAGTGAGGACAATGAGCAGTTCTTC | CATTGSGSEDNEQFF